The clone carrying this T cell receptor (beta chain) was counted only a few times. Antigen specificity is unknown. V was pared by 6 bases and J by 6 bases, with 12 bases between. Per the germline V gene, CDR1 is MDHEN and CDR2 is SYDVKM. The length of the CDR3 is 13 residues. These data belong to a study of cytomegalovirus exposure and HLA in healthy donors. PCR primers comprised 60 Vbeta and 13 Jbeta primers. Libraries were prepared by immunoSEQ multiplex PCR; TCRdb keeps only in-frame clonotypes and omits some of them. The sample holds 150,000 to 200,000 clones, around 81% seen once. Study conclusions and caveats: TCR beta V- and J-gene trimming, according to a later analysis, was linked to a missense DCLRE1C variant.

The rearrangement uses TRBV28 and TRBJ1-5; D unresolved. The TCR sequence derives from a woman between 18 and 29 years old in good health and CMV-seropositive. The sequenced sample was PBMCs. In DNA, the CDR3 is TGTGCCAGCAGATGGGAGGTCAGTCAGCCCCAGCATTTT. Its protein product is CASRWEVSQPQHF. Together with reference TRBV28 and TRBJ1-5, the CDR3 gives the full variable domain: DVKVTQSSRYLVKRTGEKVFLECVQDMDHENMFWYRQDPGLGLRLIYFSYDVKMKEKGDIPEGYSVSREKKERFSLILESASTNQTSMYLCASRWEVSQPQHFGDGTRLSIL.